This TCR beta chain was profiled in a study of T cell changes during pregnancy in multiple sclerosis. The protocol was immunoSEQ multiplex PCR, while the TCRdb copy is restricted to in-frame clones and leaves out a portion. The data contain more than 45,000 clones, roughly 92% of them singletons. V lost 7 bases, J lost 4 bases, and 4 bases stayed unmatched. Looked up from germline, CDR1 is SGDLS and CDR2 is YYNGEE. The CDR3 consists of 14 residues. V is TRBV9 and J is TRBJ2-2; 10 bases are shared with TRBD2. Sequenced material: CD4+ T cells from peripheral blood mononuclear cells, taken in the second trimester of pregnancy. The TCR was taken from a female donor in good health, enrolled as a control in a pregnancy study. The CDR3 here is CASRGLAVTGELFF. The CDR3 DNA reads as TGTGCCAGCCGAGGACTAGCGGTCACCGGGGAGCTGTTTTTT.